These 5 T cell receptor beta chains share one sample of origin, sequenced in a study of regulatory T cells in long-lasting Graves disease. Time point meaning: newly diagnosed GD, antithyroid drugs for less than 3 months. Isolated PBMC RNA provided the starting material for the TCR library. Construction of TCR beta libraries relied on iRepertoire HTBI primers and on Arm-PCR targeting CDR3 regions. MiXCR, run by TCRdb on the multiplex PCR reads, gives a single entry per CDR3 protein. This sample yields under 450,000 distinct CDR3 sequences, of which 10% to 15% are seen a single time; under 20% belongs to the top ten. The same sample was also used in a study of T cells in Graves' hyperthyroidism and ophthalmopathy.

Sequences were derived from peripheral blood mononuclear cells (PBMCs), sampled at new diagnosis, from a patient treated with antithyroid drugs. The receptors were sampled from a young woman with Graves disease.

This clonotype was seen at least ten times. The gene calls are TRBV28 and TRBJ1-6, with 9 bases aligning to TRBD1. The junction had 11 bases not matched to a gene; V was cut back by 7 bases and J by 7 bases. The CDR3 extends over 16 amino acids. Germline V gene data show CDR1 as MDHEN and CDR2 as SYDVKM. CDR3 in DNA: TGTGCCAGCAACCAAATCGGGACAGGGCGGAATTCACCCCTCCACTTT. Its translation is CASNQIGTGRNSPLHF. Drawing the rest from reference TRBV28 and TRBJ1-6, the complete variable domain is DVKVTQSSRYLVKRTGEKVFLECVQDMDHENMFWYRQDPGLGLRLIYFSYDVKMKEKGDIPEGYSVSREKKERFSLILESASTNQTSMYLCASNQIGTGRNSPLHFGNGTRLTVT.

There are a few counts of this clonotype. The rearrangement joins TRBV29-1 to TRBJ2-1; TRBD2 agrees at 13 bases. The CDR3 has 17 residues. Per the germline V gene, CDR1 is SQVTM and CDR2 is ANQGSEA. With V trimmed by 6 bases and J by 0 bases, 8 bases remained unmatched. The CDR3 spells CSVPGLAGQSSYNEQFF. CDR3 sequence (DNA): TGCAGCGTCCCGGGACTAGCGGGGCAGAGCTCCTACAATGAGCAGTTCTTC.

J is TRBJ1-2 and V is TRBV12-3 or TRBV12-4; D remains unclear. Trimming cost V 8 bases and J 4 bases, with 2 bases left between them. CDR3 size: 9 residues. In DNA, the CDR3 is TGTGCCAGCCGCTATGGCTACACCTTC. It is translated as CASRYGYTF.

This clonotype has at least ten counts. The chain joins TRBV3-1 to TRBJ1-6; no firm D call. The germline V gene encodes CDR1 LGHDT and CDR2 YNNKEL (reference sequence). V gave up 1 base and J gave up 2 bases, with 9 bases separating them. The CDR3 runs to 16 residues. CDR3 sequence: CASSQVPGAYNSPLHF. Here the CDR3 DNA reads TGTGCCAGCAGCCAAGTTCCCGGGGCCTATAATTCACCCCTCCACTTT. The full variable domain, rest sourced from reference TRBV3-1 and TRBJ1-6, is DTAVSQTPKYLVTQMGNDKSIKCEQNLGHDTMYWYKQDSKKFLKIMFSYNNKELIINETVPNRFSPKSPDKAHLNLHINSLELGDSAVYFCASSQVPGAYNSPLHFGNGTRLTVT.

This clonotype came up many times. The CDR3, as DNA: TGTGCCGCGACCGGGGACTATATAACCTACGAGCAGTACTTC. Amino acid sequence: CAATGDYITYEQYF. The J gene is TRBJ2-7, the V gene TRBV7-9, with 7 bases identical to TRBD2. The CDR3 contains 14 residues. Germline V gene data show CDR1 as SEHNR and CDR2 as FQNEAQ (reference sequence). The J segment lost 2 bases and the V segment lost 11 bases, leaving 12 bases of the junction unmatched.